The clone carrying this TCR beta chain was counted a few times. Its specificity is not known. The CDR3 totals 14 residues. Per the germline V gene, CDR1 is SGHDN and CDR2 is FVKESK. The trim removed 5 bases at V and 3 bases at J, leaving 6 bases unmatched. Treatment defined: oral pan-JAK inhibitor, 5-10 mg twice daily. Extracted RNA was reverse transcribed, and the resulting cDNA served as sequencing template. Method: immunoSEQ multiplex PCR; TCRdb's copy keeps in-frame clones and lacks some. This table has some 180,000 clones, 40% to 65% appearing once. The data were obtained in a study of CD8+ T cells in alopecia areata. Study-wide results and caveats: It was less clear whether patients shared TCRs than it was in mice, possibly because of HLA.

This rearrangement joins TRBV14 to TRBJ1-2; 7 nucleotides line up with TRBD1. The sequence derives from a human donor with alopecia areata. The sequencing used CD8+ T cells sorted from blood, collected at week 24, from a patient treated with tofacitinib. The CDR3 DNA sequence: TGTGCCAGCAGCAACTGGGGGACAGACTATGGCTACACCTTC. It codes for CASSNWGTDYGYTF.